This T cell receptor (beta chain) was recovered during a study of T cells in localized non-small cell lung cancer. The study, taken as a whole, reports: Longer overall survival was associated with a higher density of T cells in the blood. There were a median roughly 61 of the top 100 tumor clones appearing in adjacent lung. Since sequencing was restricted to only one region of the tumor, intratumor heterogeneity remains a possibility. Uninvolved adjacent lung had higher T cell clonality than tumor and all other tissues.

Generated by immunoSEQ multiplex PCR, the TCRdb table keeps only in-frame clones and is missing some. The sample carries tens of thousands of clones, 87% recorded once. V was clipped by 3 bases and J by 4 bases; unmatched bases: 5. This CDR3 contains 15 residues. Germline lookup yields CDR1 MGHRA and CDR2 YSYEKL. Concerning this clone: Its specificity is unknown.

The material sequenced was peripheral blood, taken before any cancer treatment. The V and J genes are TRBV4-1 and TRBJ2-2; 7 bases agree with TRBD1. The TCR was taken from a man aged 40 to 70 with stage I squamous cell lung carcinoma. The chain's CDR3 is CASSQGDRVTGELFF. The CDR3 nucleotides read TGCGCCAGCAGCCAGGGGGACAGAGTCACCGGGGAGCTGTTTTTT.